This TCR beta chain was sequenced in a study of T cell repertoires in cytomegalovirus infection. Study context: Indications came from public TCR beta signatures; they pointed to CMV infection and to a matching HLA type.

The V end lost 7 bases, the J end lost 3 bases, and 12 bases lay between the germline ends. The CDR3 is 13 residues long. CDR1 is SEHNR and CDR2 is FQNEAQ in the germline V gene (reference sequence). Concerning this clonotype: Its antigen is not known.

TCRdb redid the calling of the reads with MiXCR, one entry per CDR3 protein. The profile covers approximately 200,000 distinct CDR3 sequences, with 22% appearing a single time and roughly 18% taken by the ten largest. Findings of the study overall: Cumulative public TCR beta family frequency identified CMV carriers with the relevant HLA. CMV-specific TCR beta clonotypes restricted by HLA-C were the ones dominating the ex vivo response.

The gene calls are TRBV7-9 and TRBJ1-1; tentative D call: TRBD1 (5 bases). This clonotype was sampled from a human donor in good health (CMV status not recorded). Some clones in this sample may be carry-over from other donors' samples. Input material: CD8+ T cells from PBMCs. The CDR3 nucleotides read TGTGCCAGCAACACCGGGGCCGACACTGAAGCTTTCTTT. Translating it yields CASNTGADTEAFF. The variable domain in full, with the rest retrieved from reference TRBV7-9 and TRBJ1-1, is DTGVSQNPRHKITKRGQNVTFRCDPISEHNRLYWYRQTLGQGPEFLTYFQNEAQLEKSRLLSDRFSAERPKGSFSTLEIQRTEQGDSAMYLCASNTGADTEAFFGQGTRLTVV.